These T cell receptor beta chains were read from a single sample in a study of T cell repertoires in cytomegalovirus infection. Which antigens these TCRs recognize remains unknown. TCRdb redid the calling of the reads with MiXCR, one entry per CDR3 protein. Here the sample spans about half a million distinct CDR3 sequences, roughly a third being singletons. Specimen: cultured PBMCs, collected from culture after CMV antigen stimulation. Receptor source: a human donor in good health (CMV status not recorded). Some clones in this sample may be carry-over from other donors' samples. Both conserved end residues are part of each CDR3. The D gene is left open where the match is weak. Only part of the rows carry a size: once, few, many, or a class if the clone is expanded.

once,TRBV7-9,TRBD2,TRBJ2-1,TGTGCCAGCAGCTTGAGCGGGAGTAAAATCTTC,CASSLSGSKIF
.,TRBV24-1,.,TRBJ2-1,TGTGCCACCAGTGATGGGGACTTTTCCCAGTTCTTC,CATSDGDFSQFF
.,TRBV5-4,.,TRBJ2-7,TGTGCCAGCAGCGCGCAGAGCTCCTACGAGCAGTACTTC,CASSAQSSYEQYF
.,TRBV20-1,.,TRBJ2-1,TGCAGTGCTAGAGTAGCTGGCTCCTACAATGAGCAGTTCTTC,CSARVAGSYNEQFF
many,TRBV28,.,TRBJ1-1,TGTGCCAGCAGTTCGGCGCAGGGTACTGAAGCTTTCTTT,CASSSAQGTEAFF
few,TRBV12-3/TRBV12-4,.,TRBJ2-5,TGTGCCAGCAGCGGTACCGGGAAACAGTACTTC,CASSGTGKQYF
.,TRBV7-2,TRBD2,TRBJ2-7,TGTGCCAGCAGCGCGTACCCGGGACTAGCAGCCGAGCAGTACTTC,CASSAYPGLAAEQYF
.,TRBV27,TRBD1,TRBJ2-1,TGTGCCAGCAGTTTAAGGGCGACAGGGGGGTACAATGAGCAGTTCTTC,CASSLRATGGYNEQFF
.,TRBV7-2,.,TRBJ1-1,TGTGCCAGCAGCTTAAAATTGGGTAACACTGAAGCTTTCTTT,CASSLKLGNTEAFF
.,TRBV14,.,TRBJ1-2,TGTGCCAGCAGCGCGGACCTTAGTTATGGCTACACCTTC,CASSADLSYGYTF
few,TRBV12-3/TRBV12-4,TRBD1,TRBJ1-2,TGTGCCAGCAGTCGAATCCGGGACAGGGGGAACTATGGCTACACCTTC,CASSRIRDRGNYGYTF
few,TRBV12-3/TRBV12-4,TRBD2,TRBJ2-3,TGTGCCAGCACCAAGAGGAGCGGGAGAGTAGATACGCAGTATTTT,CASTKRSGRVDTQYF
few,TRBV6-5,.,TRBJ1-5,TGTGCCAGCAGTTACGCCGGCAGGAATCAGCCCCAGCATTTT,CASSYAGRNQPQHF
.,TRBV6-5,.,TRBJ1-2,TGTGCCAGCAGCCTAACAAGTGCCGGGGGGGTCGGAGGCTACACCTTC,CASSLTSAGGVGGYTF
.,TRBV12-3/TRBV12-4,.,TRBJ2-1,TGTGCCAGCAGTTTAGTGGGAATCGAAGATGAGCAGTTCTTC,CASSLVGIEDEQFF
.,TRBV14,.,TRBJ1-6,TGTGCCAGCAGCCAAGAATTACTGTCACCCCTCCACTTT,CASSQELLSPLHF
many,TRBV7-3,.,TRBJ2-1,TGTGCCAGCAGCTTAAACCCGGGGCCTGCGGCCTACAATGAGCAGTTCTTC,CASSLNPGPAAYNEQFF
.,TRBV4-1,.,TRBJ2-7,TGCGCCAGCAGCCAGGTAGGACAGAGCTCCTACGAGCAGTACTTC,CASSQVGQSSYEQYF
.,TRBV7-3,.,TRBJ2-7,TGTGCCAGCAGCTTAAATTTTAGCCCGATGGGCGAGCAGTACTTC,CASSLNFSPMGEQYF
few,TRBV6-1,.,TRBJ1-3,TGTGCCAGCAGTGAAGCTTGGAGAAACACCATATATTTT,CASSEAWRNTIYF
few,TRBV13,TRBD2,TRBJ2-1,TGTGCCAGCAGCCCGGGACTAGCGAAGAACAATGAGCAGTTCTTC,CASSPGLAKNNEQFF
.,TRBV7-2,.,TRBJ2-7,TGTGCCAGCAGCTTAGATGTGGGTCCCGGGAGCGAGCAGTACTTC,CASSLDVGPGSEQYF
.,TRBV6-1,.,TRBJ2-7,TGTGCCAGCAGTGATGAGCAGGAGGGGACCTACGAGCAGTACTTC,CASSDEQEGTYEQYF
.,TRBV30,.,TRBJ2-3,TGTGCCTGGAGTGTATCGATGGGAGGAGCAGATACGCAGTATTTT,CAWSVSMGGADTQYF
.,TRBV2,.,TRBJ2-3,TGTGCCAGCAGGGTAGAATCAGATACGCAGTATTTT,CASRVESDTQYF
.,TRBV25-1,TRBD1,TRBJ2-2,TGTGCCAGCAGTGAATGGGACAGGACCGGGGAGCTGTTTTTT,CASSEWDRTGELFF
.,TRBV12-3/TRBV12-4,.,TRBJ2-3,TGTGCCAGCAACCCGACTAGCACAGATACGCAGTATTTT,CASNPTSTDTQYF
.,TRBV7-2,.,TRBJ1-4,TGTGCCAGCAGCCTAACCACAACTAATGAAAAACTGTTTTTT,CASSLTTTNEKLFF
few,TRBV7-9,TRBD1,TRBJ2-7,TGTGCCAGCAGTTCCCAGACGACAGGGTCCACCTACGAGCAGTACTTC,CASSSQTTGSTYEQYF
.,TRBV7-6,TRBD2,TRBJ2-1,TGTGCCAGCAGCTTACCGCTAGCGGACCCTCATTCCTTC,CASSLPLADPHSF
.,TRBV6-6,.,TRBJ1-1,TGTGCCAGCAGTTACGGGACCCTAGGGGCTGAAGCTTTCTTT,CASSYGTLGAEAFF
.,TRBV29-1,.,TRBJ1-1,TGCAGCGTTGAAGAATGGGAGGGGACTGAAGCTTTCTTT,CSVEEWEGTEAFF
many,TRBV10-3,.,TRBJ1-5,TGTGCCATCAGTCGGGGGTGGGGTATTGCTCAGCCCCAGCATTTT,CAISRGWGIAQPQHF
few,TRBV4-1,.,TRBJ2-5,TGCGCCAGCAGCCAGGCAGGGCCGGAGACCCAGTACTTC,CASSQAGPETQYF
once,TRBV5-1,TRBD1,TRBJ1-5,TGCGCCAGCAGCTTGGAGACAGGGACTCAGCCCCAGCATTTT,CASSLETGTQPQHF
.,TRBV10-3,TRBD1,TRBJ2-1,TGTGCCATCAGTGCCCCGGGACAGGGGACTCCTGAGCAGTTCTTC,CAISAPGQGTPEQFF
.,TRBV5-1,.,TRBJ2-3,TGCGCCAGCAGCATGGGGGACGCCACAGATACGCAGTATTTT,CASSMGDATDTQYF
few,TRBV7-8,TRBD2,TRBJ2-1,TGTGCCAGCACCACGGGGGGGAGGAACAATGAGCAGTTCTTC,CASTTGGRNNEQFF
few,TRBV7-8,TRBD2,TRBJ2-3,TGTGCCAGCAACAAAAGGAGGGCTAGCGGACTAGCAGTAGATACGCAGTATTTT,CASNKRRASGLAVDTQYF
.,TRBV11-2,TRBD2,TRBJ2-1,TGTGCCAGCAGAATACTAGCGGGAGGGCCTAGGAATGAGCAGTTCTTC,CASRILAGGPRNEQFF
.,TRBV7-9,.,TRBJ2-1,TGTGCCAGCAGCAATTGGGACGGAATTGAGCAGTTCTTC,CASSNWDGIEQFF
.,TRBV4-3,TRBD1,TRBJ1-1,TGCGCCAGCAGCCAAGATAACAGGGGTGAAGCTTTCTTT,CASSQDNRGEAFF
few,TRBV4-1,TRBD1,TRBJ1-1,TGCGCCAGCAGCCCCGGCAGGGGGGTGCGGAACACTGAAGCTTTCTTT,CASSPGRGVRNTEAFF
few,TRBV28,TRBD1,TRBJ2-1,TGTGCCAGCAGACCACCCGGGACAGGTGGGTATGAGCAGTTCTTC,CASRPPGTGGYEQFF
.,TRBV11-3,TRBD2,TRBJ2-3,TGTGCCAGCAGCTTAGGCCGTCTAGCGGGAAGCGACACGCAGTATTTT,CASSLGRLAGSDTQYF
.,TRBV5-4,TRBD2,TRBJ2-3,TGTGCCAGCAGCTTCTTTGCGGGAGGGCGCGCAGATACGCAGTATTTT,CASSFFAGGRADTQYF
few,TRBV11-2,.,TRBJ1-1,TGTGCCAGCAGCTCCTCTAAGGCTGAAGCTTTCTTT,CASSSSKAEAFF